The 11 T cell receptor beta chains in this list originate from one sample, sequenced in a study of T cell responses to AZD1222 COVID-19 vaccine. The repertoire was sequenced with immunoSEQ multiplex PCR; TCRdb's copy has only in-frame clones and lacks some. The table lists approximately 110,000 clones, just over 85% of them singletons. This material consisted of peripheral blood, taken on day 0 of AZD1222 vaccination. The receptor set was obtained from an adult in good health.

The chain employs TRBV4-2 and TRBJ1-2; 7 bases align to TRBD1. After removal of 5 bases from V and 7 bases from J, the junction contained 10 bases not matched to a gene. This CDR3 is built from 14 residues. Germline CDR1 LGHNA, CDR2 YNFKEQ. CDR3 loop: CASSRDRALLGYTF. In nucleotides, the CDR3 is TGTGCCAGCAGCAGAGACAGGGCATTGCTTGGCTACACCTTC.

The CDR3 DNA follows: TGTGCCAGCAGCCTCGAGCCCGGGACAGGCGGGAATTCACCCCTCCACTTT. This translates into CASSLEPGTGGNSPLHF. The V and J genes are TRBV4-2 and TRBJ1-6; TRBD1 matches at 8 bases. This CDR3 is 17 amino acids long. Losses at the gene ends were 4 bases for V and 7 bases for J; bases not matched to a gene: 12. Germline V gene sequence: CDR1 LGHNA, CDR2 YNFKEQ.

The DNA for the CDR3 is TGTGCCAGCAGCCCCCTGGGCGCGGCTAGCTCCTACAATGAGCAGTTCTTC. It yields the protein CASSPLGAASSYNEQFF. The chain uses TRBV11-2 and TRBJ2-1, with D unclear. The CDR3 spans 17 residues. Trimming took off 5 bases at V and 0 bases at J, with 17 bases between the two ends. Germline V gives CDR1 SGHAT, CDR2 FQNNGV.

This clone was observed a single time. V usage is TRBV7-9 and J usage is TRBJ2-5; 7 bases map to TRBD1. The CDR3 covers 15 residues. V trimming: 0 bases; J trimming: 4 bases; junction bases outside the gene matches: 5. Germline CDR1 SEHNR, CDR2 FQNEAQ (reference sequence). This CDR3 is CASSLARQGRETQYF. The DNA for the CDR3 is TGTGCCAGCAGCTTAGCCCGACAGGGAAGAGAGACCCAGTACTTC.

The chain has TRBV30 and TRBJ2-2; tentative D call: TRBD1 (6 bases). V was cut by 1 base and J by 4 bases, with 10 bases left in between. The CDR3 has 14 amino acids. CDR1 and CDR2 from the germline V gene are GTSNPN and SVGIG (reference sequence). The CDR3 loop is CAWSARTVTGELFF. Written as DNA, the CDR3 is TGTGCCTGGAGTGCCCGGACAGTCACCGGGGAGCTGTTTTTT.

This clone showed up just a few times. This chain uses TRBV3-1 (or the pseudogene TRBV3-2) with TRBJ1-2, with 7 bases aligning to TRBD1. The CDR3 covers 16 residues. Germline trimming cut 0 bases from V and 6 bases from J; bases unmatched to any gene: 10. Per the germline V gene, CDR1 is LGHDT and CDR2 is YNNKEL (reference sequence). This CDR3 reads CASSQDVPRTGHGYTF. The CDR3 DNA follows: TGTGCCAGCAGCCAAGATGTCCCCCGGACAGGCCATGGCTACACCTTC.

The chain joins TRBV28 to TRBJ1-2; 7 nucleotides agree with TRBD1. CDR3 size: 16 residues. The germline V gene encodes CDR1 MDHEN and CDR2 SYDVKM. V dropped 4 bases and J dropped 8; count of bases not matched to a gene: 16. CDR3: CASSSWTGALRLGYTF. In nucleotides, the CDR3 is TGTGCCAGCAGTTCCTGGACAGGAGCCCTTCGACTCGGCTACACCTTC.

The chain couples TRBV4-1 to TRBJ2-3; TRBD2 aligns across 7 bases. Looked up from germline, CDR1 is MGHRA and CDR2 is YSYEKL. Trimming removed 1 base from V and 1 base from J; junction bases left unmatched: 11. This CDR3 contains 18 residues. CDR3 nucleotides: TGCGCCAGCAGCCAAGGACCTGGGAGCGGGGTCGGCACAGATACGCAGTATTTT. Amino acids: CASSQGPGSGVGTDTQYF.

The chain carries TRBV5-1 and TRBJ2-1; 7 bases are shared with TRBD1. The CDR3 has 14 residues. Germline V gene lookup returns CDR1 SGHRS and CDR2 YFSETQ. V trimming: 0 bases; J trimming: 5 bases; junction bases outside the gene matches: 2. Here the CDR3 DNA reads TGCGCCAGCAGCTTGGGACAGGGTCACAATGAGCAGTTCTTC. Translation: CASSLGQGHNEQFF.

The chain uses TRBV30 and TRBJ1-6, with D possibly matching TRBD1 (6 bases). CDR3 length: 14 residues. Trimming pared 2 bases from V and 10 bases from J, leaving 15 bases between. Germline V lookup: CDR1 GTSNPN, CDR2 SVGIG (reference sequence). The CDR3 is CAWSPTGRISPLHF. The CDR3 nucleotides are TGTGCCTGGAGTCCCACAGGGAGAATCTCACCCCTCCACTTT.

The CDR3 region is CASSPEQWGQGSRDQPQHF. As DNA, the CDR3 is TGTGCCAGCAGCCCAGAGCAGTGGGGACAGGGATCTCGGGATCAGCCCCAGCATTTT. The rearrangement joins TRBV11-2 to TRBJ1-5, with 9 bases aligning to TRBD1. Trimming removed 5 bases from V and 5 bases from J; junction bases left unmatched: 19. Germline values: CDR1 SGHAT, CDR2 FQNNGV. The CDR3 covers 19 residues.